These 18 T cell receptor beta chains originate from one sample sequenced in a study of T cell responses to AZD1222 COVID-19 vaccine. Sequencing used immunoSEQ multiplex PCR; TCRdb keeps in-frame clones, though not all of them. The data show more than 100,000 clones, 75% to 90% seen once. The material was peripheral blood, obtained on day 0 of AZD1222 vaccination. These receptors were taken from an adult in good health.

V usage is TRBV4-3 and J usage is TRBJ2-7; a weak D match, TRBD2 (6 bases). CDR3 length equals 15 residues. The germline V gene encodes CDR1 LGHNA and CDR2 YSLEER. V lost 1 base and J 3 bases, leaving 13 bases between the germline ends. In nucleotides, the CDR3 is TGCGCCAGCAGCCAAGTCCGGGGGATGTACTACGAGCAGTACTTC. It codes for CASSQVRGMYYEQYF.

This chain links TRBV11-2 with TRBJ2-1; D possibly corresponds to TRBD2 (6 bases). Trimming stripped 6 bases from V and 6 bases from J, with 15 bases between. Germline V gives CDR1 SGHAT, CDR2 FQNNGV. The CDR3 is made up of 14 amino acids. CDR3 amino acids: CASSNPGVSNEQFF. In DNA, the CDR3 is TGTGCCAGCAGTAATCCGGGAGTCTCCAATGAGCAGTTCTTC.

The chain has TRBV28 and TRBJ1-1; D is uncertain. V lost 1 base and J lost 2, with 11 bases in between. CDR3 size: 15 residues. Germline V gives CDR1 MDHEN, CDR2 SYDVKM. The CDR3 DNA reads TGTGCCAGCAGTTTATATGCCAGCGTTAACACTGAAGCTTTCTTT. Translation: CASSLYASVNTEAFF.

This chain links TRBV7-2 with TRBJ1-6; 7 bases agree with TRBD1. The CDR3 loop spans 14 amino acids. CDR1 and CDR2 (germline): SGHTA, FQGNSA. With 4 bases clipped from V and 3 bases from J, the junction kept 0 bases outside the gene matches. In DNA form, the CDR3 reads TGTGCCAGCAGCTGGGACAGCTATAATTCACCCCTCCACTTT. The encoded protein is CASSWDSYNSPLHF.

The chain combines TRBV4-3 with TRBJ2-3; 10 bases are a match to TRBD2. CDR1 is LGHNA, CDR2 YSLEER, per germline. Trimming cost V 4 bases and J 1 base; bases outside gene matches: 8. This CDR3 comprises 17 residues. DNA for the CDR3: TGCGCCAGCAGCCCACTCCCCACTAGCGGGGGCACAGATACGCAGTATTTT. Protein: CASSPLPTSGGTDTQYF.

J is TRBJ2-1 and V is TRBV9; D might be TRBD2 (6 bases). CDR1 is SGDLS and CDR2 is YYNGEE in the germline V gene. The CDR3 runs 15 residues. V gave up 4 bases and J gave up 5 bases, with 16 bases separating them. DNA for the CDR3: TGTGCCAGCAGCCCCCGGGTCGGCGGGAACAATGAGCAGTTCTTC. Its protein is CASSPRVGGNNEQFF.

The gene calls are TRBV29-1 and TRBJ2-7; possible D gene TRBD1, 6 bases. This CDR3 is built from 12 residues. Trimming stripped 6 bases from V and 5 bases from J, with 14 bases between. Germline V gene data show CDR1 as SQVTM and CDR2 as ANQGSEA. The CDR3 DNA sequence: TGCAGCGTGGGCCACAGGGAAAACGAGCAGTACTTC. Amino acids: CSVGHRENEQYF.

V gene TRBV7-2 combines with J gene TRBJ1-1, with D unclear. The germline V gene has CDR1 SGHTA and CDR2 FQGNSA. This CDR3 has 15 residues. V was pared by 1 base and J by 0 bases, with 9 bases between. CDR3 protein: CASSLVPSLNTEAFF. The CDR3 DNA sequence: TGTGCCAGCAGCTTAGTCCCTAGCTTGAACACTGAAGCTTTCTTT. The full variable domain, rest sourced from reference TRBV7-2 and TRBJ1-1, is GAGVSQSPSNKVTEKGKDVELRCDPISGHTALYWYRQSLGQGLEFLIYFQGNSAPDKSGLPSDRFSAERTGGSVSTLTIQRTQQEDSAVYLCASSLVPSLNTEAFFGQGTRLTVV.

The chain carries TRBV5-1 and TRBJ1-4; no firm D call. This CDR3 spans 15 amino acids. The V gene's germline CDR1 is SGHRS and CDR2 YFSETQ. Trimming shortened V by 0 bases and J by 6 bases, and 12 bases separated the two germline ends. The CDR3 spells CASSLGGGRYEKLFF. The CDR3 DNA follows: TGCGCCAGCAGCTTGGGTGGAGGCAGATATGAAAAACTGTTTTTT. Combining the CDR3 with reference TRBV5-1 and TRBJ1-4 gives the whole variable domain KAGVTQTPRYLIKTRGQQVTLSCSPISGHRSVSWYQQTPGQGLQFLFEYFSETQRNKGNFPGRFSGRQFSNSRSEMNVSTLELGDSALYLCASSLGGGRYEKLFFGSGTQLSVL.

CDR3 nucleotides: TGTGCCAGCAGCTTAACGGGGGCCATCACAGATACGCAGTATTTT. This encodes CASSLTGAITDTQYF. The chain is built from TRBV7-3 and TRBJ2-3; tentative D call: TRBD1 (6 bases). V lost 0 bases, J lost 2 bases, and 9 bases lay in between. Germline CDR1 reads SGHTA; CDR2 reads FQGTGA. The CDR3 consists of 15 residues.

This chain joins TRBV6-4 and TRBJ2-5; TRBD2 matches at 10 bases. After removal of 6 bases from V and 5 bases from J, the junction contained 9 bases not matched to a gene. The CDR3 consists of 15 residues. The germline V gene encodes CDR1 MRHNA and CDR2 SNTAGT. The DNA for the CDR3 is TGTGCCAGCAGCCCTTCAGCGGGGGGGCAGGAGACCCAGTACTTC. Its translation is CASSPSAGGQETQYF.

This clone was seen only once. V usage is TRBV9 and J usage is TRBJ2-1; D is uncertain. The CDR3 runs 10 residues. V was shortened by 3 bases and J by 10 bases, with 5 bases between the two germline ends. The V gene's germline CDR1 is SGDLS and CDR2 YYNGEE. The CDR3 here is CASSGREQFF. CDR3 nucleotide sequence: TGTGCCAGCAGCGGTCGGGAGCAGTTCTTC.

The V gene is TRBV27, the J gene TRBJ2-1, with 9 bases matching TRBD2. The CDR3 contains 14 residues. The V gene's germline CDR1 is MNHEY and CDR2 SMNVEV (reference sequence). After removal of 3 bases from V and 10 bases from J, the junction contained 7 bases not matched to a gene. The CDR3 DNA reads TGTGCCAGCAGTTTTAGCGGGAGAAGTCGGGAGCAGTTCTTC. Protein: CASSFSGRSREQFF.

The CDR3 DNA follows: TGTGCCAGCAGCTTCAGGGGAAACACAGATACGCAGTATTTT. Protein sequence: CASSFRGNTDTQYF. V is TRBV11-1 and J is TRBJ2-3; D is perhaps TRBD1 (6 bases). The CDR3 is 14 amino acids. The V gene lost 3 bases and the J gene lost 2 bases, with 9 bases spanning the gap. The V gene's germline CDR1 is SGHAT and CDR2 FQDESV (reference sequence).

The chain joins TRBV6-5 to TRBJ2-1, with 8 bases identical to TRBD1. V shed 10 bases, J shed 4 bases, and the junction held 12 bases outside the gene matches. The germline CDR1 and CDR2 sequences are MNHEY and SVGAGI. CDR3 length equals 15 residues. The CDR3: CATLGSGGSYNEQFF. CDR3 DNA: TGTGCCACCTTAGGTTCAGGGGGCAGTTACAATGAGCAGTTCTTC.

CDR3 region: CASSQDIEVWYLGVEQFF. The CDR3 DNA reads as TGCGCCAGCAGCCAAGACATCGAGGTGTGGTACCTAGGGGTTGAGCAGTTCTTC. The chain has TRBV4-1 and TRBJ2-1; perhaps TRBD1 as D (5 bases). There are 18 residues in the CDR3. V lost 0 bases and J 9 bases, leaving 24 bases between the germline ends. CDR1 MGHRA and CDR2 YSYEKL come from the germline V gene.

This clone was picked up a small number of times. The chain employs TRBV3-1 (or the pseudogene TRBV3-2) and TRBJ2-5, with 7 bases aligning to TRBD2. V trimming: 7 bases; J trimming: 1 base; junction bases outside the gene matches: 6. CDR3 length: 14 amino acids. Per germline, CDR1 LGHDT and CDR2 YNNKEL (reference sequence). The CDR3: CASTRLAAQETQYF. The CDR3 region has the DNA TGTGCCAGCACCAGGCTAGCGGCCCAAGAGACCCAGTACTTC.

The chain carries TRBV7-8 and TRBJ2-5; possibly TRBD2 for D (6 bases). CDR3 size: 19 residues. Trimming took 5 bases from V and 1 from J, leaving 26 bases between them. CDR1 is SGHVS and CDR2 is FQNEAQ in the germline V gene. CDR3 residues: CASSPNGSSETGTQETQYF. For the CDR3, the DNA is TGTGCCAGCAGCCCTAATGGGTCTAGCGAGACTGGAACCCAAGAGACCCAGTACTTC.